This T cell receptor (beta chain) was sequenced for a study of blood T cell repertoires in COVID-19. At the level of the study: The cDNA or gDNA used as material had been derived from T cells, B-cell-depleted T cells, or PBMCs.

Authors' analysis steps: For nucleated cells, counts were estimated from reference gene primer amplification. Only in-frame clones appear in the TCRdb table, and some are missing; sequencing was by immunoSEQ multiplex PCR. Clone size and V and J calls were adopted from that table, with D and trimming inferred from the DNA. The sample holds approximately 130,000 clones, less than 90% seen once. Per the germline V gene, CDR1 is SGHAT and CDR2 is FQNNGV. This CDR3 has 15 residues. Trimming left V 5 bases short and J 0 bases short, with 11 bases between. This rearrangement joins TRBV11-2 to TRBJ1-3; D may be TRBD1 (6 bases). The sample taken for sequencing was PBMCs or T cells enriched from blood (not recorded which). The receptor's source is a woman aged 50 to 60 who had recovered from COVID-19. The CDR3 DNA sequence: TGTGCCAGCAGCCACGCAGGGGTCTCTGGAAACACCATATATTTT. Protein: CASSHAGVSGNTIYF.